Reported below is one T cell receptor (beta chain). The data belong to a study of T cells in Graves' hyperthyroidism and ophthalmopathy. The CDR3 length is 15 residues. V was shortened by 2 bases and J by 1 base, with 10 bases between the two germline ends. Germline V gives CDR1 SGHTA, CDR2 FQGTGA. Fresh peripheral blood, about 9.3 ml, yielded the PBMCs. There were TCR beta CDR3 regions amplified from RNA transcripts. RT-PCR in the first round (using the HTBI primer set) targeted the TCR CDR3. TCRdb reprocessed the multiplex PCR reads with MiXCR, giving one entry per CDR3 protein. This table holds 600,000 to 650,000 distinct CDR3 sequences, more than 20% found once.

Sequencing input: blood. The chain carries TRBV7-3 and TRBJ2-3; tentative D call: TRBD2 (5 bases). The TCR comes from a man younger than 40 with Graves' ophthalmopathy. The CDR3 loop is CASSLSGAGTDTQYF. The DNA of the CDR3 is TGTGCCAGCAGCTTATCAGGAGCGGGCACAGATACGCAGTATTTT.